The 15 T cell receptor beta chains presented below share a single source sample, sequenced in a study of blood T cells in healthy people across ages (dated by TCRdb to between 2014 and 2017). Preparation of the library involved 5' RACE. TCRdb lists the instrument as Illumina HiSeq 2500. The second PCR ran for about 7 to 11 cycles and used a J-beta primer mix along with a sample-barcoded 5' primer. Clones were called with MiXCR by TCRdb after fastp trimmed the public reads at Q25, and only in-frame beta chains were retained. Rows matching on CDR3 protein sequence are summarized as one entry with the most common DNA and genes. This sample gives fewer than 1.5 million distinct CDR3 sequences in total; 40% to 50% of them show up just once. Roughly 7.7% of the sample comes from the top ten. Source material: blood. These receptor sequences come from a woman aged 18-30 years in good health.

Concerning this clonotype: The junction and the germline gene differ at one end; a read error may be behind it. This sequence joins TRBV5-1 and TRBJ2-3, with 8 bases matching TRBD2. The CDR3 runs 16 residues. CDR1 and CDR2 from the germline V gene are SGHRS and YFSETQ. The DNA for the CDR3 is TGCGCCGGCAGCTTGGTTTCTAGCGGGAGCACAGATACGCAGTATTTT. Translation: CAGSLVSSGSTDTQYF.

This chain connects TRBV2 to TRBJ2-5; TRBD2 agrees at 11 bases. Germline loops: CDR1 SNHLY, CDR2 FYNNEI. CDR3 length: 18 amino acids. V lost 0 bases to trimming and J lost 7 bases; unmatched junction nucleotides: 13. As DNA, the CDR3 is TGTGCCAGCAGTGAAGCGCTGGGAACTAGCGGGGGACCGGCGACCCAGTACTTC. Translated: CASSEALGTSGGPATQYF.

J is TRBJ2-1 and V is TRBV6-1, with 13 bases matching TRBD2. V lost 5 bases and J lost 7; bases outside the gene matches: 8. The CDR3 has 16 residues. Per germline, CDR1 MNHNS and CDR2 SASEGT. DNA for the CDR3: TGTGCCAGCAGTCCCAGGACTAGCGGGAGACTTAATGAGCAGTTCTTC. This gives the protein CASSPRTSGRLNEQFF.

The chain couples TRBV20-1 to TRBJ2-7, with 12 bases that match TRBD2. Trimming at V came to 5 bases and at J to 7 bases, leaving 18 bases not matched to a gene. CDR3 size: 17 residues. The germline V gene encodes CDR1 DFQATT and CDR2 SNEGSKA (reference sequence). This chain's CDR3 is CSAPQGASGRAYNEQYF. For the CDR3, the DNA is TGCAGTGCTCCGCAAGGCGCTAGCGGGAGGGCCTACAATGAGCAGTACTTC.

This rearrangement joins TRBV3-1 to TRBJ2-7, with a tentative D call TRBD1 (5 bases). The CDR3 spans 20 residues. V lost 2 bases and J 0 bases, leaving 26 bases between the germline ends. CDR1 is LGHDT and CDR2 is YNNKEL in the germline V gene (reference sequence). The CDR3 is CASSQNLVTAIKKSSYEQYF. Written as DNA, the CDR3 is TGTGCCAGCAGCCAAAATCTAGTGACAGCGATCAAAAAAAGCTCCTACGAGCAGTACTTC.

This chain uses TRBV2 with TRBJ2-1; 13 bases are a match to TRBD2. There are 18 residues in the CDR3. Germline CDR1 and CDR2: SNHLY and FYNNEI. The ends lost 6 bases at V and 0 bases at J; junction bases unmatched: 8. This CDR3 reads CASRTGTSGAYSYNEQFF. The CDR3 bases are TGTGCCAGCAGGACCGGGACTAGCGGGGCGTACTCCTACAATGAGCAGTTCTTC.

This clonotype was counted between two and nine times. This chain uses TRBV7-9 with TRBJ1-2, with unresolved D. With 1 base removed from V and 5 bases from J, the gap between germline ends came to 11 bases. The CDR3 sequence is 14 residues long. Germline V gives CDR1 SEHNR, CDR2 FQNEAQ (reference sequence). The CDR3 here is CASSLDSNPYGYTF. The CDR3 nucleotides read TGTGCCAGCAGCTTAGATTCCAACCCGTATGGCTACACCTTC.

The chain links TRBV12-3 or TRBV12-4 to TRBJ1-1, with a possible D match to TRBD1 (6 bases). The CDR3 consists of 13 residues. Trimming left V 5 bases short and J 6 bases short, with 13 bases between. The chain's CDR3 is CASSPQGRAEAFF. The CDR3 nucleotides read TGTGCCAGCAGTCCCCAGGGGCGGGCTGAAGCTTTCTTT.

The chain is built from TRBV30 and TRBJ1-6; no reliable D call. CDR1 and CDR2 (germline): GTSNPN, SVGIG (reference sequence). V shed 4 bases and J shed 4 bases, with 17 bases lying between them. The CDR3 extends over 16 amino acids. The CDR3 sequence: CAWTSQLGFYNSPLHF. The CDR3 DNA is TGTGCCTGGACCTCACAGCTAGGATTTTATAATTCACCCCTCCACTTT.

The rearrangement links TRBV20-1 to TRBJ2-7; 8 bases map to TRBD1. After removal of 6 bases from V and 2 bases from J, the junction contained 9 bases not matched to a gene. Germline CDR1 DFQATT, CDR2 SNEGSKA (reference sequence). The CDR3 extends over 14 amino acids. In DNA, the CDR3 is TGCAGTGCACCCGGGACAGGAGGTACCTACGAGCAGTACTTC. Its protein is CSAPGTGGTYEQYF.

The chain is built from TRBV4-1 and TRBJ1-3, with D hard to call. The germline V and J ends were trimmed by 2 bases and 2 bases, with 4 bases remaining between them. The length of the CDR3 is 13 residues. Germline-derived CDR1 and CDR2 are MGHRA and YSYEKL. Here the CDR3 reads CASSQKTGNTIYF. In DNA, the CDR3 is TGCGCCAGCAGCCAAAAAACTGGAAACACCATATATTTT.

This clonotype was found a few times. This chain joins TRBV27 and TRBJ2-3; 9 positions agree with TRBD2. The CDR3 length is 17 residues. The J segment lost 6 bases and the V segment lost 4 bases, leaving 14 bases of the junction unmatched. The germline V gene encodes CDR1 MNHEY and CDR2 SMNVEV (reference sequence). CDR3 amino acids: CASSSISGGTTRDTQYF. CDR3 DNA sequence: TGTGCCAGCAGTTCGATTAGCGGGGGAACCACCAGGGATACGCAGTATTTT.

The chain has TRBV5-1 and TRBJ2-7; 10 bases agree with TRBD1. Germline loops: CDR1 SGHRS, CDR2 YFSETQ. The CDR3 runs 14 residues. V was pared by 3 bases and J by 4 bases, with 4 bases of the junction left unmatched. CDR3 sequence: CASSWTGGRYEQYF. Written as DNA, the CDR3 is TGCGCCAGCAGCTGGACAGGGGGTCGGTACGAGCAGTACTTC. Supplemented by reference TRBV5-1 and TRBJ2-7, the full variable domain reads KAGVTQTPRYLIKTRGQQVTLSCSPISGHRSVSWYQQTPGQGLQFLFEYFSETQRNKGNFPGRFSGRQFSNSRSEMNVSTLELGDSALYLCASSWTGGRYEQYFGPGTRLTVT.

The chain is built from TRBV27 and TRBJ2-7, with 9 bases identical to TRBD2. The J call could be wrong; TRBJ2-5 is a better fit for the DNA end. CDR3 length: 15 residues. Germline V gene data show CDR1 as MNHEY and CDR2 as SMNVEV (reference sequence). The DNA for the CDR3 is TGTGCCAGCAGTTCCAATATGCGGGAGGGGAAGACCCAGTACTTC. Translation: CASSSNMREGKTQYF.

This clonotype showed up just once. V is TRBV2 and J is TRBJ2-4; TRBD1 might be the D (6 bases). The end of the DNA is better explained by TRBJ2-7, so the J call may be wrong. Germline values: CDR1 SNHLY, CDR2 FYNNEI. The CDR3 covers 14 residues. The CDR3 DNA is TGTGCCAGCAGAGGACAGAGTGACTCCTACGAGCAGTACTTC. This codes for CASRGQSDSYEQYF.